This T cell receptor (beta chain) was captured in a study of cytomegalovirus exposure and HLA in healthy donors. Study-level results: Most sequenced TCRs were rare (though some public TCRs occurred in many donors). A later analysis linked a missense variant in DCLRE1C to the trimming of TCR beta V and J genes. HLA alleles showed associations with 16,951 TCR beta sequences in a later analysis, at a 0.05 false discovery rate.

This clone appeared a single time. The antigen is not known. A read error may produce the germline difference seen at one junction end. In the PCR, 60 Vbeta and 13 Jbeta primers were used. Profiling relied on immunoSEQ multiplex PCR, and the TCRdb table lists in-frame clones only, not all of them. The sample lists tens of thousands of clones, approximately 80% occurring once. The CDR3 extends over 14 amino acids. In germline, CDR1 is SSHAT, CDR2 FNYEAQ (reference sequence). The sequence came from a woman aged 30 to 39 in good health and CMV-seronegative. The genes are TRBV7-7 and TRBJ2-5; D may be TRBD1 (6 bases). The specimen was PBMCs. This CDR3 reads CASSLFGQKETQYF. DNA for the CDR3: TGTGCTAGCAGCTTGTTCGGACAGAAAGAGACCCAGTACTTC. The complete variable domain, with remaining parts taken from reference TRBV7-7 and TRBJ2-5, reads GAGVSQSPRYKVTKRGQDVTLRCDPISSHATLYWYQQALGQGPEFLTYFNYEAQPDKSGLPSDRFSAERPEGSISTLTIQRTEQRDSAMYRCASSLFGQKETQYFGPGTRLLVL.